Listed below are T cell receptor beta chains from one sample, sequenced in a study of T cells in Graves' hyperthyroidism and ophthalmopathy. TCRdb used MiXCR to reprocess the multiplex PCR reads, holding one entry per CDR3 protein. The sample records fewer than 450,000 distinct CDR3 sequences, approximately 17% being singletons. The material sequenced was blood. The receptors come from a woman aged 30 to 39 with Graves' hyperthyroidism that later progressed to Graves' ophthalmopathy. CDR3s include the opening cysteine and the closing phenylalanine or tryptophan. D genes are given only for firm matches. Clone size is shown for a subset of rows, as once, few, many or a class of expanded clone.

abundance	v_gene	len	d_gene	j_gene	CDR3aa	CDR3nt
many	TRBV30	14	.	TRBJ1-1	CAWSLGTSDTEAFF	TGTGCCTGGAGCCTGGGAACATCGGACACTGAAGCTTTCTTT
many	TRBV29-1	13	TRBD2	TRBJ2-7	CSVVVAGGYEQYF	TGCAGCGTTGTTGTTGCGGGAGGCTACGAGCAGTACTTC
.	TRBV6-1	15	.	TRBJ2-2	CASQREQVGVGELFF	TGTGCCAGCCAACGGGAACAGGTCGGGGTCGGGGAGCTGTTTTTT
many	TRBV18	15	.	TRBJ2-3	CASSPPGFSTDTQYF	TGTGCCAGCTCACCACCGGGTTTTAGCACAGATACGCAGTATTTT
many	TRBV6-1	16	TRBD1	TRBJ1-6	CASSYDNRQGYSPLHF	TGTGCCAGCAGTTACGACAACCGACAGGGGTATTCACCCCTCCACTTT
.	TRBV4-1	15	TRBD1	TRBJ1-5	CASSPRQGEEQPQHF	TGCGCCAGCAGCCCGCGACAGGGGGAGGAGCAGCCCCAGCATTTT
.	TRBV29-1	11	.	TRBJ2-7	CSVEATYEQYF	TGCAGCGTTGAAGCGACCTACGAGCAGTACTTC
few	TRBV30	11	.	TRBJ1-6	CAWSAPSPLHF	TGTGCCTGGAGTGCGCCGTCACCCCTCCACTTT
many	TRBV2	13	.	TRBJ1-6	CASMGLYNSPLHF	TGTGCCAGCATGGGACTTTATAATTCACCCCTCCACTTT
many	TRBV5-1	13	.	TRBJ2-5	CASSLMSSETQYF	TGCGCCAGCAGCTTGATGAGTTCTGAGACCCAGTACTTC
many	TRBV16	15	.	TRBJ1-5	CASSQSGPGNQPQHF	TGTGCCAGCAGCCAATCCGGGCCAGGAAATCAGCCCCAGCATTTT
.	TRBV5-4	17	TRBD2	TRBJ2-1	CASSLGISGRSYNEQFF	TGTGCCAGCAGCTTGGGTATTAGCGGGAGATCCTACAATGAGCAGTTCTTC
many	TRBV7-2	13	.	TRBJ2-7	CASSLWAGYEQYF	TGTGCCAGCAGCTTATGGGCTGGGTACGAGCAGTACTTC
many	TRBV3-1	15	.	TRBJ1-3	CASSQQGISGNTIYF	TGTGCCAGCAGCCAACAGGGCATCTCTGGAAACACCATATATTTT
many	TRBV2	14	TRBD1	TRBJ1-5	CASSPWTGLQPQHF	TGTGCCAGCAGTCCATGGACAGGGCTGCAGCCCCAGCATTTT
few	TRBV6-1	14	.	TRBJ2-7	CASNIKEYSYEQYF	TGTGCCAGCAACATCAAAGAGTACTCCTACGAGCAGTACTTC
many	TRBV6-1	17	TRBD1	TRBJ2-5	CASSTHLPGQGEETQYF	TGTGCCAGCAGTACACATTTACCGGGACAGGGGGAAGAGACCCAGTACTTC
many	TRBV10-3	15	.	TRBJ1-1	CAISEVGNRDIEAFF	TGTGCCATCAGTGAAGTTGGTAACAGGGATATTGAAGCTTTCTTT
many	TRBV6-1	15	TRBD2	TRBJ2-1	CASSSGRLPYNEQFF	TGTGCCAGCAGTAGCGGGAGGCTCCCCTACAATGAGCAGTTCTTC
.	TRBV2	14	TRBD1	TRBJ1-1	CASSAAGGGTEAFF	TGTGCCAGCAGTGCCGCAGGGGGTGGGACTGAAGCTTTCTTT
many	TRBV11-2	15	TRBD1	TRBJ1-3	CASSRQGYSGNTIYF	TGTGCCAGCAGCAGACAGGGTTACTCTGGAAACACCATATATTTT
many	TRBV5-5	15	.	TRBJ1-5	CASSLGQNSNQPQHF	TGTGCCAGCAGCTTGGGGCAAAATAGCAATCAGCCCCAGCATTTT
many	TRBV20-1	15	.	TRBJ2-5	CSAEPAGGLLETQYF	TGCAGTGCCGAACCCGCTGGGGGGCTTTTGGAGACCCAGTACTTC
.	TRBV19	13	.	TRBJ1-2	CASSIPTGDGYTF	TGTGCCAGTAGTATTCCGACGGGGGATGGCTACACCTTC
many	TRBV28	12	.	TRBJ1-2	CASSLATGGYTF	TGTGCCAGCAGTTTAGCGACAGGTGGCTACACCTTC
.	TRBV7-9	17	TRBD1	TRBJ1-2	CASSMDRGRDEVWGYTF	TGTGCCAGCAGCATGGACAGGGGTAGAGACGAGGTTTGGGGCTACACCTTC
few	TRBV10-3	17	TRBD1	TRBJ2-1	CAISEVWTGGGRHEQFF	TGTGCCATCAGTGAGGTCTGGACAGGGGGCGGTCGACATGAGCAGTTCTTC
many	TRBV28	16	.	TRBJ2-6	CASSLGEHSGANVLTF	TGTGCCAGCAGTTTGGGGGAACACTCTGGGGCCAACGTCCTGACTTTC
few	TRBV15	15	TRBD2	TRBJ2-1	CATSRDRGVYNEQFF	TGTGCCACCAGCAGAGATCGGGGGGTCTACAATGAGCAGTTCTTC
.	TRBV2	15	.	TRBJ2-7	CASSEGTLYSYEQYF	TGTGCCAGCAGTGAAGGAACACTTTACTCCTACGAGCAGTACTTC
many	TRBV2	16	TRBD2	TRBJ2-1	CASSEKERESYNEQFF	TGTGCCAGCAGTGAAAAGGAGCGGGAATCCTACAATGAGCAGTTCTTC
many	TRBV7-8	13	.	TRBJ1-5	CASSLRGYQPQHF	TGTGCCAGCAGCTTAAGGGGGTATCAGCCCCAGCATTTT
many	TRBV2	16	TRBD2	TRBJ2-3	CASGGASGSSTDTQYF	TGTGCCAGCGGGGGGGCTAGCGGGTCTAGCACAGATACGCAGTATTTT
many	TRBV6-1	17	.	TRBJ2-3	CASSEADRGLNTDTQYF	TGTGCCAGCAGTGAAGCCGACCGAGGGCTAAACACAGATACGCAGTATTTT
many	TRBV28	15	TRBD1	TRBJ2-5	CASTKSGTGIETQYF	TGTGCCAGTACAAAATCCGGGACAGGGATAGAGACCCAGTACTTC
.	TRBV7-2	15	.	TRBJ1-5	CASSLKGLGNQPQHF	TGTGCCAGCAGCTTGAAGGGGTTGGGCAATCAGCCCCAGCATTTT
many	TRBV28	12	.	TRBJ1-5	CASREGNQPQHF	TGTGCCAGCAGAGAAGGCAATCAGCCCCAGCATTTT
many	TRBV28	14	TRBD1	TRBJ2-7	CASSLAGTAYEQYF	TGTGCCAGCAGTTTAGCTGGGACAGCCTACGAGCAGTACTTC
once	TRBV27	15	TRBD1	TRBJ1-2	CASSAGTGRSYGYTF	TGTGCCAGCAGTGCCGGGACAGGGAGGAGCTATGGCTACACCTTC
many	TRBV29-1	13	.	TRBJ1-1	CSATPSSPAEAFF	TGCAGCGCCACACCTAGTAGCCCGGCTGAAGCTTTCTTT
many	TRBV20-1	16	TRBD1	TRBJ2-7	CSARSTSGTGGYEQYF	TGCAGTGCTAGATCGACCTCCGGGACAGGGGGCTACGAGCAGTACTTC
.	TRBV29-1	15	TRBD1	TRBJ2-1	CSVYQTGTASDEQFF	TGCAGCGTTTACCAAACCGGGACAGCTTCCGATGAGCAGTTCTTC
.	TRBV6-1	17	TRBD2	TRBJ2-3	CASSEGVAGMGTDTQYF	TGTGCCAGCAGTGAAGGGGTAGCGGGAATGGGCACAGATACGCAGTATTTT
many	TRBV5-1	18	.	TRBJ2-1	CASSSRRPRGSSYNEQFF	TGCGCCAGCAGCTCCCGACGACCCAGGGGAAGCTCCTACAATGAGCAGTTCTTC
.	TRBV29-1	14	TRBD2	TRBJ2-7	CSVVPSGIHYEQYF	TGCAGCGTTGTGCCTAGCGGAATACACTACGAGCAGTACTTC
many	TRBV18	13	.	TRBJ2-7	CASSSIHSYEQYF	TGTGCCAGCTCAAGTATCCACTCCTACGAGCAGTACTTC
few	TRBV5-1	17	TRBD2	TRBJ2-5	CASSAGLAGGRQETQYF	TGCGCCAGCAGCGCCGGACTAGCGGGAGGACGACAAGAGACCCAGTACTTC
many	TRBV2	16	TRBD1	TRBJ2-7	CASSAPGTVVPYEQYF	TGTGCCAGCAGTGCGCCCGGGACAGTTGTCCCCTACGAGCAGTACTTC
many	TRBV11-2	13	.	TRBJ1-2	CASSLGRTYGYTF	TGTGCCAGCAGCTTAGGACGGACCTATGGCTACACCTTC
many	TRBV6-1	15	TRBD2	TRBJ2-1	CASSGLAGGPNEQFF	TGTGCCAGCAGTGGCCTAGCGGGTGGCCCCAATGAGCAGTTCTTC
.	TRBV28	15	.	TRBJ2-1	CASSQLESSYNEQFF	TGTGCCAGCAGCCAACTGGAAAGCTCCTACAATGAGCAGTTCTTC
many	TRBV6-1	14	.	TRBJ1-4	CASTGVATNEKLFF	TGTGCCAGCACCGGCGTAGCAACTAATGAAAAACTGTTTTTT
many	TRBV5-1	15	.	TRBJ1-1	CASSLGTFVRTEAFF	TGCGCCAGCAGCTTGGGGACATTCGTGAGGACTGAAGCTTTCTTT
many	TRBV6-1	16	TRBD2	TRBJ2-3	CASSEMAGGLTDTQYF	TGTGCCAGCAGTGAGATGGCGGGGGGGCTCACAGATACGCAGTATTTT
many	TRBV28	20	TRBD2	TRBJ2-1	CASSFGWGLAGSGGYNEQFF	TGTGCCAGCAGTTTTGGTTGGGGACTAGCGGGATCGGGGGGATACAATGAGCAGTTCTTC
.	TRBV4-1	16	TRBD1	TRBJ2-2	CASSHRTGVNTGELFF	TGCGCCAGCAGCCACCGGACAGGGGTGAACACCGGGGAGCTGTTTTTT
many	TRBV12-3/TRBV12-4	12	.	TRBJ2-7	CASSFLVYEQYF	TGTGCCAGCAGTTTTCTGGTCTACGAGCAGTACTTC